The clone carrying this T cell receptor beta chain was seen many times. The data derive from a study of T cells in Graves' hyperthyroidism and ophthalmopathy. TCR beta CDR3 regions were amplified from RNA transcripts. The primer set for the first-round RT-PCR of the TCR CDR3 was HTBI. TCRdb re-called the multiplex PCR reads with MiXCR, one entry per CDR3 protein. Counted here are 350,000 to 500,000 distinct CDR3 sequences, roughly 13% occurring once; the ten biggest clones make up 5% to 6%. Deletions cut 4 bases from V and 6 bases from J, with 16 bases between. From germline, CDR1 is SGHAT and CDR2 FQNNGV. The CDR3 runs to 15 residues. Among the patients, aged 18 to 65, hyperthyroidism was newly diagnosed and had lasted under 2 months. Diagnoses were made from clinical symptoms, serum measures (thyroxine and TRAb), thyroid ultrasound and orbital computed tomography. Over 9 ml of fresh peripheral blood supplied the PBMCs.

The clonotype was recovered from a woman aged 18-35 years with Graves' hyperthyroidism. This rearrangement joins TRBV11-2 to TRBJ2-1; maybe TRBD1 (5 bases). The source material was blood. CDR3 residues: CASSYYGAYANEQFF. Written as DNA, the CDR3 is TGTGCCAGCAGCTATTATGGGGCTTATGCCAATGAGCAGTTCTTC.